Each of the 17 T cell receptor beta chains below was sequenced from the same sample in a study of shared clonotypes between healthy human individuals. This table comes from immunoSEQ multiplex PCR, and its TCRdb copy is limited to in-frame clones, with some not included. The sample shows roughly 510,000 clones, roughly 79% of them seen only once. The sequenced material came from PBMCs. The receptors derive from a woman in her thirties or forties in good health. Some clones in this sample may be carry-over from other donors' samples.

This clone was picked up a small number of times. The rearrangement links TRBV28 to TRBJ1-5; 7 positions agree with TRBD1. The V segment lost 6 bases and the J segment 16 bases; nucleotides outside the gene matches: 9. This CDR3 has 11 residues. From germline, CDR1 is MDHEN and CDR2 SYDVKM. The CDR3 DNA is TGTGCCAGCAGAAAAGACAGGGTGTATCATTTT. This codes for CASRKDRVYHF.

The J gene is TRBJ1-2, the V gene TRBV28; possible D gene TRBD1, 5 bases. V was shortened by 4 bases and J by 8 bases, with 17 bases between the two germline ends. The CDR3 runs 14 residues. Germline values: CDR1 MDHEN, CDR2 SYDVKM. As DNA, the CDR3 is TGTGCCAGCAGTTCGATCCGGGGCCGCGGGGGCTACACCTTC. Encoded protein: CASSSIRGRGGYTF.

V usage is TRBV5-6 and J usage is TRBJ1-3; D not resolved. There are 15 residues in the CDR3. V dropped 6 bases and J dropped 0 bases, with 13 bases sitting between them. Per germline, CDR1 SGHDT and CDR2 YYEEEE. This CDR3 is CASITRVPSGNTIYF. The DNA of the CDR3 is TGTGCCAGCATCACCCGGGTGCCCTCTGGAAACACCATATATTTT.

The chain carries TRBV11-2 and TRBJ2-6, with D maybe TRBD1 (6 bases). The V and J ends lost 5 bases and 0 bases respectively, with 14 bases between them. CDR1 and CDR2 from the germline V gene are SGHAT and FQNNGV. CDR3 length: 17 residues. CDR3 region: CASSPDRTISGANVLTF. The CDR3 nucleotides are TGTGCCAGCAGCCCCGACAGGACCATCTCTGGGGCCAACGTCCTGACTTTC.

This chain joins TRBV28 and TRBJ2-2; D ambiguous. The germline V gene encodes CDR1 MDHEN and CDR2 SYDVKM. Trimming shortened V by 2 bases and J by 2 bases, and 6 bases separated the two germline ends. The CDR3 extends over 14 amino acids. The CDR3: CASSLGVNTGELFF. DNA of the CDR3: TGTGCCAGCAGTTTAGGGGTTAACACCGGGGAGCTGTTTTTT.

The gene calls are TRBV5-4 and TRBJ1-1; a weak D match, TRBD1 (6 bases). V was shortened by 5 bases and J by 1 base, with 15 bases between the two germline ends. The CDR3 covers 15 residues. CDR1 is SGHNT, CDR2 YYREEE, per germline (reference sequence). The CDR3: CASRVQGQTNTEAFF. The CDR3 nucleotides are TGTGCCAGCAGGGTCCAAGGACAGACGAACACTGAAGCTTTCTTT.

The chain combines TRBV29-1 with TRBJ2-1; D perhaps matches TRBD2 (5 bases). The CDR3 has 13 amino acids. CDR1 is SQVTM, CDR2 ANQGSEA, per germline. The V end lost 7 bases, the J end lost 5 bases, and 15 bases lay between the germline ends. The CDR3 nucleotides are TGCAGCGGAGGTGGGAGACTCAACAATGAGCAGTTCTTC. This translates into CSGGGRLNNEQFF.

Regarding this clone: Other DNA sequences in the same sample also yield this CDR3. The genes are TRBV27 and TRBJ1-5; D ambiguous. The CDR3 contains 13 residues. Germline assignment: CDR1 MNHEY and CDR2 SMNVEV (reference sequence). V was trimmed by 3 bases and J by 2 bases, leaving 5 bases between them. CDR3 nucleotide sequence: TGTGCCAGCAGTTTGACGGGCAATCAGCCCCAGCATTTT. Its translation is CASSLTGNQPQHF.

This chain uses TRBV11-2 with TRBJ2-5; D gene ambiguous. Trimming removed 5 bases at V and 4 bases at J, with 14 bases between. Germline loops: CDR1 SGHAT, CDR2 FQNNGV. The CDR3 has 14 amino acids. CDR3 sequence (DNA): TGTGCCAGCAGCCCCAACCCTTTATTAGAGACCCAGTACTTC. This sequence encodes CASSPNPLLETQYF.

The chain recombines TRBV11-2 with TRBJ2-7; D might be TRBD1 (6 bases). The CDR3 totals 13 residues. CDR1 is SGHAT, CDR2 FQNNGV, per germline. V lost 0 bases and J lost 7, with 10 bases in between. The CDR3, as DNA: TGTGCCAGCAGCTTAGATCGTAGGGGGGAGCAGTACTTC. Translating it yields CASSLDRRGEQYF. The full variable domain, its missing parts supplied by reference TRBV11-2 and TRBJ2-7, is EAGVAQSPRYKIIEKRQSVAFWCNPISGHATLYWYQQILGQGPKLLIQFQNNGVVDDSQLPKDRFSAERLKGVDSTLKIQPAKLEDSAVYLCASSLDRRGEQYFGPGTRLTVT.

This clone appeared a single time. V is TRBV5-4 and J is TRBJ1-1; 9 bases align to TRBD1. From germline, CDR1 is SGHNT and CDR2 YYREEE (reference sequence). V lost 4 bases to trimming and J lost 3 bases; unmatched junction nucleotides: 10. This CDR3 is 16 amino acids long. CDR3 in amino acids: CASSPGQGRGYTEAFF. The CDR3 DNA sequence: TGTGCCAGCAGCCCCGGACAGGGGAGAGGGTACACTGAAGCTTTCTTT.

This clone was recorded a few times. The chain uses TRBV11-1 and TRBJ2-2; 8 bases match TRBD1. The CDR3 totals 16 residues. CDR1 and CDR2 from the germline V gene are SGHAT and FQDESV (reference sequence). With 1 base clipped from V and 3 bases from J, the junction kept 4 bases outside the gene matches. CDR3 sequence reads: CASSLDLTGDTGELFF. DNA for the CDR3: TGTGCCAGCAGCTTAGATCTGACAGGGGACACCGGGGAGCTGTTTTTT.

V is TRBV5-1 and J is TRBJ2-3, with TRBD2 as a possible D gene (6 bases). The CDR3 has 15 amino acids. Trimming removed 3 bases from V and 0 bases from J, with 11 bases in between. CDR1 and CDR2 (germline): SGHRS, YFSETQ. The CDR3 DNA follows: TGCGCCAGCAGCTCCTCTAGCGCTAGCACAGATACGCAGTATTTT. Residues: CASSSSSASTDTQYF.

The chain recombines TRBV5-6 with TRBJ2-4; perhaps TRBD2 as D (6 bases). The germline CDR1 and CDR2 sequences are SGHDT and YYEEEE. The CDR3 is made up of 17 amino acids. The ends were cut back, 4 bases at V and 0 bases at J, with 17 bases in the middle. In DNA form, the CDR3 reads TGTGCCAGCAGCCCCGGCGGGATCGGCCTAGCCAAAAACATTCAGTACTTC. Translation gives CASSPGGIGLAKNIQYF.

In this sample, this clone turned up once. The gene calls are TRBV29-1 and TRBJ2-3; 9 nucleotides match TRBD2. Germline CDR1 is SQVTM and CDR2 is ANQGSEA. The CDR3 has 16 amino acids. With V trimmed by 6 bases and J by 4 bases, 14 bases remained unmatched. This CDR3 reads CSVGGVAGVGPDTQYF. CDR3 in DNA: TGCAGCGTCGGCGGGGTAGCGGGAGTGGGGCCAGATACGCAGTATTTT.

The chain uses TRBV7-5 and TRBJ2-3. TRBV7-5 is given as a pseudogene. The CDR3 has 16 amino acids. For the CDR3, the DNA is TGTGTCAGAAGCTTAACCGGGACCGATACAGACAGTACGCAGTATTTT. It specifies CVRSLTGTDTDSTQYF.

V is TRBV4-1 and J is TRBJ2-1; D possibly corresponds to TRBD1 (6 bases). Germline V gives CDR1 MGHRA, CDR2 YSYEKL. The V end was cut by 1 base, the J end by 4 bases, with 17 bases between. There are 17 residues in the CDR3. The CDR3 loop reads CASSQVLIRGPYNEQFF. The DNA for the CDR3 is TGCGCCAGCAGCCAAGTTCTCATCAGGGGCCCATACAATGAGCAGTTCTTC.